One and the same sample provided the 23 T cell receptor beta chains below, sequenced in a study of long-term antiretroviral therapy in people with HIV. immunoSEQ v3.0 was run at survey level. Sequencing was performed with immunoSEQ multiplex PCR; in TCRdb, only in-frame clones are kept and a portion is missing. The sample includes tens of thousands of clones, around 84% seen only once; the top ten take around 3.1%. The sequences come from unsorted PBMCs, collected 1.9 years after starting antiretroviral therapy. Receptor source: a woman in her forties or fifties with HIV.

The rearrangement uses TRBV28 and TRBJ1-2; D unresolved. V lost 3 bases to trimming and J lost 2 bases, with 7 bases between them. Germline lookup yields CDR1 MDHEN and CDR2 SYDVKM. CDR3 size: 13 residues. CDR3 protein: CASSLDGNYGYTF. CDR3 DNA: TGTGCCAGCAGTTTGGACGGGAACTATGGCTACACCTTC.

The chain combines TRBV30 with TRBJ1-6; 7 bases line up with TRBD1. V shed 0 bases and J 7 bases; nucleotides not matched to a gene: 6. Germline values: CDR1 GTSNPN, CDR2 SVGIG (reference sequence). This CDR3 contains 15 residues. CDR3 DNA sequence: TGTGCCTGGAGTGTTCTAGCAGGGGGAAATTCACCCCTCCACTTT. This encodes CAWSVLAGGNSPLHF.

CDR3 sequence reads: CASSPSGRVRTQRQYF. Here the CDR3 DNA reads TGTGCCAGCAGTCCATCGGGTAGGGTTCGGACCCAACGGCAGTACTTC. V usage is TRBV27 and J usage is TRBJ2-7, with D uncertain. This CDR3 spans 16 amino acids. Trimming removed 5 bases from V and 9 bases from J, with 26 bases in between. In germline, CDR1 is MNHEY, CDR2 SMNVEV (reference sequence).

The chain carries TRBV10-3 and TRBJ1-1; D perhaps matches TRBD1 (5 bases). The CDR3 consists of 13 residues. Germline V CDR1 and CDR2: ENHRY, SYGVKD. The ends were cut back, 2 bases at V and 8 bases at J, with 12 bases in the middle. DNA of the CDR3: TGTGCCATCAGTGAGGGTTCCGGGACCGAAGCTTTCTTT. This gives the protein CAISEGSGTEAFF.

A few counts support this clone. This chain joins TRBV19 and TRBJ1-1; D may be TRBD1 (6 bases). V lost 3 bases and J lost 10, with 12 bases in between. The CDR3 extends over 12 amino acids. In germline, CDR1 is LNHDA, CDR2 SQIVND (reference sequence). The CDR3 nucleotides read TGTGCCAGTAGTATGACGGGGGGCGCAGCTTTCTTT. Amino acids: CASSMTGGAAFF.

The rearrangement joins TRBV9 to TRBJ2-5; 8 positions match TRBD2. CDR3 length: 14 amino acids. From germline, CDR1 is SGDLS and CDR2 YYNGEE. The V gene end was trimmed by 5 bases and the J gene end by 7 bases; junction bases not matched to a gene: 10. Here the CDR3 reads CASSLSGDPGTQYF. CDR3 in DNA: TGTGCCAGCAGTCTTAGCGGGGACCCCGGGACCCAGTACTTC.

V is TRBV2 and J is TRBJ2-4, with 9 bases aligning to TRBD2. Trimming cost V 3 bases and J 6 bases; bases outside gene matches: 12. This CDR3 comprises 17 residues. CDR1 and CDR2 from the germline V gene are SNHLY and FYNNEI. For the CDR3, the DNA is TGTGCCAGCAGTGATCGATTCCTAGCGGGGACTGGAAACATTCAGTACTTC. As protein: CASSDRFLAGTGNIQYF.

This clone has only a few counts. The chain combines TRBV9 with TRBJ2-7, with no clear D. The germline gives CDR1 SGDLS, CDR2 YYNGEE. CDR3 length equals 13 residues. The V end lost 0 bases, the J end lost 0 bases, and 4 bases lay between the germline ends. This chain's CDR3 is CASSVGTSYEQYF. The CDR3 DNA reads TGTGCCAGCAGCGTAGGTACCTCCTACGAGCAGTACTTC.

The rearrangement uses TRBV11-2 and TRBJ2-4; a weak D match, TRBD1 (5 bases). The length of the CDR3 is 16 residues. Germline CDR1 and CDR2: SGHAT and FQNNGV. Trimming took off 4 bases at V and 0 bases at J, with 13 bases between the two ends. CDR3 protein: CASSSRDNLAKNIQYF. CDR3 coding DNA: TGTGCCAGCAGCTCCAGGGATAACCTAGCCAAAAACATTCAGTACTTC.

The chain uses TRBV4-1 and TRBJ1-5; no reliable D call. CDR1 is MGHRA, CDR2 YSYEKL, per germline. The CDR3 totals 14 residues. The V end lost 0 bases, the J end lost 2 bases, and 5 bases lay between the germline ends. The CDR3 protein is CASSQESGNQPQHF. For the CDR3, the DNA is TGCGCCAGCAGCCAAGAGTCGGGCAATCAGCCCCAGCATTTT.

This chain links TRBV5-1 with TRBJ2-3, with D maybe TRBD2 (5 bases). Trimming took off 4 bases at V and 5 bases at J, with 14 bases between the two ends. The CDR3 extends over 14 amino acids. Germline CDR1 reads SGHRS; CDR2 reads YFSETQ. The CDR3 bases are TGCGCCAGCAGCCCCCAGGACTCACGAGATACGCAGTATTTT. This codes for CASSPQDSRDTQYF.

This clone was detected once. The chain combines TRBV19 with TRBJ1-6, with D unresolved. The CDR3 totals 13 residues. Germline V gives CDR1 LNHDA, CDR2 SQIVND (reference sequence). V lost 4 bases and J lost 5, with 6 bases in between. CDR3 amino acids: CASSSLDNSPLHF. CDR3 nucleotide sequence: TGTGCCAGTAGTAGCCTCGATAATTCACCCCTCCACTTT.

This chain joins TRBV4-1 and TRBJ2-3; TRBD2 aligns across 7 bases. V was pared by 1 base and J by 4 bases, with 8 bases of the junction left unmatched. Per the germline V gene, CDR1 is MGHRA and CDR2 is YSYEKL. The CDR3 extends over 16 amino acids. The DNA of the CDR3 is TGCGCCAGCAGCCAAGGCTTACGGGGGGTTGCAGATACGCAGTATTTT. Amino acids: CASSQGLRGVADTQYF.

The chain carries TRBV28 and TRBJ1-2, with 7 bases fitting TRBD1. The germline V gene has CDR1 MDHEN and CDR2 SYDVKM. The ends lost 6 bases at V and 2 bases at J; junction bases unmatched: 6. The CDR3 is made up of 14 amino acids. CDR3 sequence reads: CASSPGGANYGYTF. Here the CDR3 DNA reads TGTGCCAGCAGCCCAGGGGGGGCCAACTATGGCTACACCTTC.

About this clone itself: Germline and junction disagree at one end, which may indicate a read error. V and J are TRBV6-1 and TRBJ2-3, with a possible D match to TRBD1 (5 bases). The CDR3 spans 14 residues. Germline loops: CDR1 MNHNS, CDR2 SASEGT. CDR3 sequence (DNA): TGTGCCAGCAGAGAAGGGGTATACACAGATACGCAGTATTTT. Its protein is CASREGVYTDTQYF.

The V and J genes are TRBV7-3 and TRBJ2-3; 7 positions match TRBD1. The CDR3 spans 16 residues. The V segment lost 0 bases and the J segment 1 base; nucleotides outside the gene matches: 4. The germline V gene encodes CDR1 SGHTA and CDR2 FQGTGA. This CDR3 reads CASSLTSGTGTDTQYF. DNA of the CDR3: TGTGCCAGCAGCTTAACCTCCGGGACAGGCACAGATACGCAGTATTTT.

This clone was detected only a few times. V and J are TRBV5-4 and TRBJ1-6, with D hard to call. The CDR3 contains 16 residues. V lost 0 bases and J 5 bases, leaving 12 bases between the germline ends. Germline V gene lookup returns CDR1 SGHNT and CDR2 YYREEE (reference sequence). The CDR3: CASSLGAGSDNSPLHF. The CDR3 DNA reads TGTGCCAGCAGCTTGGGGGCAGGATCGGATAATTCACCCCTCCACTTT.

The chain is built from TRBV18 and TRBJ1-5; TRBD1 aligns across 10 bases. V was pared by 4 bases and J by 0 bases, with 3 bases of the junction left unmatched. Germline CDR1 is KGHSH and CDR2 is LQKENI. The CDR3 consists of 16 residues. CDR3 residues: CASSRGQGNSNQPQHF. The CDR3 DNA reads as TGTGCCAGCTCACGGGGACAGGGGAATAGCAATCAGCCCCAGCATTTT.

The CDR3 region is CASNPRDRKNLRYF. CDR3 bases: TGTGCCAGCAATCCCCGGGACAGGAAAAATTTGCGGTACTTC. The V gene is TRBV6-5, the J gene TRBJ2-4; 8 bases line up with TRBD1. The CDR3 loop spans 14 amino acids. The J segment lost 15 bases and the V segment lost 7 bases, leaving 17 bases of the junction unmatched. Germline CDR1 MNHEY, CDR2 SVGAGI.

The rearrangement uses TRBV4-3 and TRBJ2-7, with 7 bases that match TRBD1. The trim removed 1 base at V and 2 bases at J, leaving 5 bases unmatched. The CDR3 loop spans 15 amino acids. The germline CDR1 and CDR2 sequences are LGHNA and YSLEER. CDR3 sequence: CASSQVAGQAYEQYF. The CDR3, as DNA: TGCGCCAGCAGCCAAGTAGCTGGACAGGCCTACGAGCAGTACTTC.

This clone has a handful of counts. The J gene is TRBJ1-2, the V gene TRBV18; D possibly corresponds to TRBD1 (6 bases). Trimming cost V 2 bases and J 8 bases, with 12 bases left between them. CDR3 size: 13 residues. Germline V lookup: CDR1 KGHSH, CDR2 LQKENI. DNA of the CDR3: TGTGCCAGCTCACCAGGACAGCGGCAAGGCTACACCTTC. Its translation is CASSPGQRQGYTF.

This CDR3 is CASRHSVFPTDTQYF. In DNA form, the CDR3 reads TGCGCCAGCCGACACTCAGTATTCCCCACAGATACGCAGTATTTT. The rearrangement links TRBV5-1 to TRBJ2-3; D remains ambiguous. Trimming removed 7 bases from V and 2 bases from J, with 17 bases in between. CDR1 is SGHRS and CDR2 is YFSETQ in the germline V gene. The CDR3 has 15 amino acids.

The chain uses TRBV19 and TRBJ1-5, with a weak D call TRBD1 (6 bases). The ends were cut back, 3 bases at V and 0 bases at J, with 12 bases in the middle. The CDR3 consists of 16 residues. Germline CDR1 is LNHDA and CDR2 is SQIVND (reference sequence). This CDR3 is CASSIGRGYSNQPQHF. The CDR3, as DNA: TGTGCCAGTAGTATTGGCAGGGGCTATAGCAATCAGCCCCAGCATTTT.